This TCR beta chain was sequenced in a study of regulatory T cells in long-lasting Graves disease. iRepertoire HTBI primers and Arm-PCR of CDR3 regions built TCR beta libraries. Via MiXCR, TCRdb re-called the multiplex PCR reads, giving one row per CDR3 protein. Of more than 400,000 distinct CDR3 sequences listed, around 17% are singletons. This clonotype showed up many times. V was pared by 9 bases and J by 4 bases, with 9 bases of the junction left unmatched. Per the germline V gene, CDR1 is PRHDT and CDR2 is FYEKMQ (reference sequence). This CDR3 has 15 amino acids. The time point denotes: newly diagnosed GD, antithyroid drugs for less than 3 months. Following extraction of RNA from PBMCs, that RNA was used to make the TCR library. This sample was shared with a second study, whose subject was T cells in Graves' hyperthyroidism and ophthalmopathy.

This receptor was identified in a woman younger than 45 with Graves disease. The sequenced sample was peripheral blood mononuclear cells (PBMCs), obtained at new diagnosis, from a patient treated with antithyroid drugs. The genes are TRBV13 and TRBJ2-1, with 10 bases aligning to TRBD2. CDR3 loop: CASDGSGGPYNEQFF. The CDR3 DNA follows: TGTGCCAGTGATGGTAGCGGGGGGCCTTACAATGAGCAGTTCTTC.